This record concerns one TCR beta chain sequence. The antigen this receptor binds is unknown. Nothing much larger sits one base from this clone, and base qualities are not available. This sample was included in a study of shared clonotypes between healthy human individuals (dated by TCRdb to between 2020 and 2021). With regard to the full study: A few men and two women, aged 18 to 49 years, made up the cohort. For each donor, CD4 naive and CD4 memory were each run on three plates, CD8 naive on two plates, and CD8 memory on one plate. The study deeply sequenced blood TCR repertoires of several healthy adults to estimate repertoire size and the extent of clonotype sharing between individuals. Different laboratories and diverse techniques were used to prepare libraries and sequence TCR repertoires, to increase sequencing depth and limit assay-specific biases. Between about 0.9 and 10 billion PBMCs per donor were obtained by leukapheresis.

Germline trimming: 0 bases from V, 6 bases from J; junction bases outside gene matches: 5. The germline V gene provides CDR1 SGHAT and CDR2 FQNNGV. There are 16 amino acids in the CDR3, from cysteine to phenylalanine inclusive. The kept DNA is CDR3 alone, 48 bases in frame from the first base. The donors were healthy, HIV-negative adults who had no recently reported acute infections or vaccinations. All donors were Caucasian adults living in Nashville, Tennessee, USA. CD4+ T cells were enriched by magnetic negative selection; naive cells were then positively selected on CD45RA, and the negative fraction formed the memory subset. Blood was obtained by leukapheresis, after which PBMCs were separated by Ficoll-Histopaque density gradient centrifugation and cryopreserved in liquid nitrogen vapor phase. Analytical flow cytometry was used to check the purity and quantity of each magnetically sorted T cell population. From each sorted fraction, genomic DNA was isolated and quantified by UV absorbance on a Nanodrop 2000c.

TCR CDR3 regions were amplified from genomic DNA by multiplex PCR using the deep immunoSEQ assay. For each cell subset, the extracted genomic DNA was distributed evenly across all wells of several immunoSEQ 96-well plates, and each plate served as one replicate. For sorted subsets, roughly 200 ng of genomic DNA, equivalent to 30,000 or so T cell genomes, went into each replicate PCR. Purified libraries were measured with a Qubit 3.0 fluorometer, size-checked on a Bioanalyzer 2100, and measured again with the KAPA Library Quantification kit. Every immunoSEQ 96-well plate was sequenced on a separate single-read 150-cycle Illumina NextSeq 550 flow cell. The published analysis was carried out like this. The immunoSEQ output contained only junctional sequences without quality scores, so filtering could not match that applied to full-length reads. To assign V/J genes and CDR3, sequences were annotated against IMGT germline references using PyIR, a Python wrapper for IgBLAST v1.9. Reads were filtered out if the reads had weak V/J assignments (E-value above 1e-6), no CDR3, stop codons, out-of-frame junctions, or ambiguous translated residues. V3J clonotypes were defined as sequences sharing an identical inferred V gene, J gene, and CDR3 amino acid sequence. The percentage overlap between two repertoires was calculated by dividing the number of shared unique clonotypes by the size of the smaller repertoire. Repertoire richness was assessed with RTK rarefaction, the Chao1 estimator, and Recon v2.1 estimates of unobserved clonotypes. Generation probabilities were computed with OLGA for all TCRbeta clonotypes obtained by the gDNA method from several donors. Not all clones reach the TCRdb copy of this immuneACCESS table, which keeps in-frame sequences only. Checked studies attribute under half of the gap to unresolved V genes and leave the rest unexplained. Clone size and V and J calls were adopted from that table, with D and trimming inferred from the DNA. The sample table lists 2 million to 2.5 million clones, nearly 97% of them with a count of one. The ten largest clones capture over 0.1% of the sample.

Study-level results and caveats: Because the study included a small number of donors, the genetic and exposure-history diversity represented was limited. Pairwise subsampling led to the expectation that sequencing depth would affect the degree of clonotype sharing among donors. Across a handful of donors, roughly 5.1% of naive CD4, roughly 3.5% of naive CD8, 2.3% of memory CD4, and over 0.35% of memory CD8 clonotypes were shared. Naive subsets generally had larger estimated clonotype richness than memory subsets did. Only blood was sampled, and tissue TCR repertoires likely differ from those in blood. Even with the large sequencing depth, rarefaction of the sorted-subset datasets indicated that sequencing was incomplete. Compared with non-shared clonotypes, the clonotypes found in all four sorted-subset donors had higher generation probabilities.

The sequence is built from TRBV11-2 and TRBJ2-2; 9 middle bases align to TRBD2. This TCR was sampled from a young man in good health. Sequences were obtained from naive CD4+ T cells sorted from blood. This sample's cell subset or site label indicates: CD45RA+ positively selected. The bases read TGTGCCAGCAGCTTAGAAGCTAGCGGGGAGGCCGGGGAGCTGTTTTTT. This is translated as CASSLEASGEAGELFF.